Sequencing of this T cell receptor beta chain was carried out in a study of cytomegalovirus exposure and HLA in healthy donors. Notes on the study in general: The classifier reportedly diagnosed cytomegalovirus status with high sensitivity and specificity. TCR sequences were mostly rare, though some public TCRs occurred in many donors.

Germline CDR1 is SGHTA and CDR2 is FQGNSA. The CDR3 is made up of 15 amino acids. The trim removed 5 bases at V and 7 bases at J, leaving 13 bases unmatched. The assay was immunoSEQ multiplex PCR, and TCRdb's table has in-frame clones only and misses some. Of 200,000 to 300,000 clones listed, roughly 88% were seen once; the top ten hold roughly 3%. With regard to this clone: Its antigen is as yet unknown.

This TCR was recovered from a woman aged 25 to 39 in good health and CMV-seronegative. Sequencing used PBMCs. This chain connects TRBV7-2 to TRBJ2-5; 7 nucleotides align to TRBD2. For the CDR3, the DNA is TGTGCCAGCAGCCCAGGGCTGCTAGCGGAGGGGACCCAGTACTTC. This encodes CASSPGLLAEGTQYF.